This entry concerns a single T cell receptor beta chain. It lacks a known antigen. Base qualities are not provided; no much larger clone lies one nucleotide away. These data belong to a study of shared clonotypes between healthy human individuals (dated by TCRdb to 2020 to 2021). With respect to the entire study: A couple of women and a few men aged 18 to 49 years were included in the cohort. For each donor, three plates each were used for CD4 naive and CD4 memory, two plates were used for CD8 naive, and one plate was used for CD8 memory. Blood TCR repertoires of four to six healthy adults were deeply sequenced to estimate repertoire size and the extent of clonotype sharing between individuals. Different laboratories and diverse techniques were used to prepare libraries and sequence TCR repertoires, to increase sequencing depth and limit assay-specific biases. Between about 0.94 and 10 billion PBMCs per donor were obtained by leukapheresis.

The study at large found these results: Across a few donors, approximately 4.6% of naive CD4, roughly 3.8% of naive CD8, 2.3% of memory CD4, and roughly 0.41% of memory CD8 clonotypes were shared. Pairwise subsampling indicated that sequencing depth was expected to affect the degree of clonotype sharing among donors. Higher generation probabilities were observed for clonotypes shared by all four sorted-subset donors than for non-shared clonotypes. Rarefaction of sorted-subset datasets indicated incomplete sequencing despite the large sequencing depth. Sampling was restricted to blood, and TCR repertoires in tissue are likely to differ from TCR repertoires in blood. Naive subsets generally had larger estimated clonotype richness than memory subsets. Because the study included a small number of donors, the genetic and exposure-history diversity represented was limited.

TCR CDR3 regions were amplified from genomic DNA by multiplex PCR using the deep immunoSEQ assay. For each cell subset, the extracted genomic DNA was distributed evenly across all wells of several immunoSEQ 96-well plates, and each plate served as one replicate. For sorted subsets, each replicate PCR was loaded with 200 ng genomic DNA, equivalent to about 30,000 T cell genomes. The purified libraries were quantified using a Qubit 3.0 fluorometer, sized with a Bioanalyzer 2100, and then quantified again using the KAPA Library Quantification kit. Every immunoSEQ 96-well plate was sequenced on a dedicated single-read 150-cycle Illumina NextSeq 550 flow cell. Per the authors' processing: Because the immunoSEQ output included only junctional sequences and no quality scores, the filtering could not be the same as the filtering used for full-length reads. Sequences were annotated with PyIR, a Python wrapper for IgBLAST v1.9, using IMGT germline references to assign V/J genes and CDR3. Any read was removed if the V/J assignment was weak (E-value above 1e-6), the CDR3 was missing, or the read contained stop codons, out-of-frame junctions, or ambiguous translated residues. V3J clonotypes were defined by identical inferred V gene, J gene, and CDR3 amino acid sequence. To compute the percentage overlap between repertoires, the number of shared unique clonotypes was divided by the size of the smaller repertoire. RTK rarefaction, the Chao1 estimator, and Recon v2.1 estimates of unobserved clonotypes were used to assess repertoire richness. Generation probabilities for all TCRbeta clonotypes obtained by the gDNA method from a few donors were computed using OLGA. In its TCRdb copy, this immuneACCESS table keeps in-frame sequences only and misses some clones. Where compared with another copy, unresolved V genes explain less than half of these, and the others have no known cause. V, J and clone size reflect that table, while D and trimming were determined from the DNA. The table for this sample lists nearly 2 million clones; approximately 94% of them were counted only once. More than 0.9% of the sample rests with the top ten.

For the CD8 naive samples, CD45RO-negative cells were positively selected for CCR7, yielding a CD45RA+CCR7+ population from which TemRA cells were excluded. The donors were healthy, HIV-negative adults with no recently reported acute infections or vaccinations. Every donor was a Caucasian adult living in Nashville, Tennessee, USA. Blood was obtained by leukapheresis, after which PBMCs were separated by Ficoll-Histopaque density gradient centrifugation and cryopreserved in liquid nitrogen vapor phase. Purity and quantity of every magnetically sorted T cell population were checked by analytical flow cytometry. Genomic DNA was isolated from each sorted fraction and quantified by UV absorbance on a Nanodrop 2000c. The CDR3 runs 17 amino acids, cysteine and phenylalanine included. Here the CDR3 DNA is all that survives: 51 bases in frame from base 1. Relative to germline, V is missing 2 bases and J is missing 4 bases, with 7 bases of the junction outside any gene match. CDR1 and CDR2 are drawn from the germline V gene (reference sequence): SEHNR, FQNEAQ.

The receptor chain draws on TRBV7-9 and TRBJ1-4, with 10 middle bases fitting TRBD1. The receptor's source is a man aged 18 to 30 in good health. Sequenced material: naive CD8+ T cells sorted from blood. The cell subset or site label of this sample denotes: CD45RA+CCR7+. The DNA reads TGTGCCAGCAGCTTACTTGACAGGGGGCATAATAATGAAAAACTGTTTTTT. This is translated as CASSLLDRGHNNEKLFF.